This TCR beta chain was profiled in a study of T cells in Graves' hyperthyroidism and ophthalmopathy. Looking at the study overall: Peripheral blood was drawn at first diagnosis, prior to all treatment.

This clonotype was seen a few times. Its target is unknown. Researchers took RNA transcripts and amplified the TCR beta CDR3 regions from them. HTBI primers drove first-round RT-PCR of the TCR CDR3. TCRdb re-called the multiplex PCR reads with MiXCR, one entry per CDR3 protein. The sample includes roughly 350,000 distinct CDR3 sequences, approximately 15% of them seen just once. Germline trimming cut 3 bases from V and 2 bases from J; bases unmatched to any gene: 15. The germline CDR1 and CDR2 sequences are SGHDT and YYEEEE. The CDR3 extends over 20 amino acids. It was approximately 9.7 ml of fresh peripheral blood that supplied the PBMCs. General study results and limits: Blood also held most thyroid clonotypes expanded beyond 0.001. From stable hyperthyroidism, ophthalmopathy was set apart by a 13 V-J model.

The specimen was blood. The clonotype was recovered from a woman aged 25 to 39 with Graves' ophthalmopathy. The V call is TRBV5-6, the J call TRBJ2-6; 9 positions agree with TRBD1. The chain's CDR3 is CASSWKPGTGLGPGANVLTF. CDR3 coding DNA: TGTGCCAGCAGCTGGAAACCTGGGACAGGGCTGGGTCCTGGGGCCAACGTCCTGACTTTC.